This T cell receptor beta chain was sequenced in a study of blood T cell repertoires in COVID-19. This clone was seen a few times. The Seattle site enrolled patients during active infection and followed them longitudinally. Sequencing used immunoSEQ multiplex PCR; TCRdb keeps in-frame clones, though not all of them. This sample has under 150,000 clones, with more than 70% found just once. The sample was peripheral blood. The receptor comes from a woman aged 60-75 years with COVID-19, enrolled during active disease.

The chain's CDR3 is CASSYLPSGAYNEQFF. The DNA for the CDR3 is TGTGCCAGCAGTTATCTGCCTAGCGGGGCATACAATGAGCAGTTCTTC. The chain uses TRBV6-5 and TRBJ2-1; 9 nucleotides line up with TRBD2. This CDR3 spans 16 amino acids. V dropped 3 bases and J dropped 4; count of bases not matched to a gene: 7. The germline V gene encodes CDR1 MNHEY and CDR2 SVGAGI.